These 8 T cell receptor beta chains came from one sample sequenced in a study of CD8 T cells in ankylosing spondylitis. TCRdb itself ran the 5' RACE reads through MiXCR, one entry per CDR3 protein. The data hold 230,000 or so distinct CDR3 sequences, with 15% to 20% observed a single time. Sequenced sample: blood, either unsorted or a sorted T cell fraction (not recorded which). The receptors were sampled from a male donor with ankylosing spondylitis or in good health (not recorded which).

This clonotype has more than one count but fewer than ten. J is TRBJ2-3 and V is TRBV25-1; D gene uncertain. V was trimmed by 3 bases and J by 1 base, leaving 14 bases between them. Germline CDR1 reads MGHDK; CDR2 reads SYGVNS. There are 16 residues in the CDR3. The CDR3 sequence is CASSEFSQVGTDTQYF. The DNA of the CDR3 is TGTGCCAGCAGTGAGTTTTCCCAAGTCGGCACAGATACGCAGTATTTT.

This clonotype was found a few times. This sequence joins TRBV12-5 and TRBJ2-1, with 7 bases identical to TRBD2. The CDR3 has 19 residues. Germline V gene data show CDR1 as LGHNT and CDR2 as FRNRAP. Trimming took 5 bases from V and 0 from J; bases not matched to a gene: 16. DNA for the CDR3: TGTGCTAGTGGTCCTCGGGGGGATCACTACTACCACTCCTACAATGAGCAGTTCTTC. Its protein product is CASGPRGDHYYHSYNEQFF.

This rearrangement joins TRBV15 to TRBJ2-1, with 8 bases identical to TRBD1. CDR1 is LNHNV, CDR2 YYDKDF, per germline (reference sequence). V dropped 5 bases and J dropped 6; count of bases not matched to a gene: 6. This CDR3 has 14 amino acids. The CDR3 DNA reads as TGTGCCACCAGCGTACCGACAGGGGTCAATGAGCAGTTCTTC. It yields the protein CATSVPTGVNEQFF.

The rearrangement uses TRBV7-9 and TRBJ2-7, with 12 bases aligning to TRBD2. The ends lost 4 bases at V and 6 bases at J; junction bases unmatched: 7. The CDR3 is made up of 15 amino acids. The germline gives CDR1 SEHNR, CDR2 FQNEAQ (reference sequence). CDR3: CASSSRLAGVSEQYF. DNA for the CDR3: TGTGCCAGCAGCTCGAGACTAGCGGGAGTTAGCGAGCAGTACTTC.

The chain is built from TRBV6-4 and TRBJ2-1; D gene uncertain. Germline lookup yields CDR1 MRHNA and CDR2 SNTAGT. The CDR3 contains 16 residues. Trimming took off 1 base at V and 1 base at J, with 11 bases between the two ends. CDR3 sequence (DNA): TGTGCCAGCAGTGACTTTGTGGGCCTATCCTACAATGAGCAGTTCTTC. This translates into CASSDFVGLSYNEQFF.

This clonotype was recorded at least ten times. The rearrangement uses TRBV6-5 and TRBJ2-5; TRBD2 matches at 7 bases. With V trimmed by 2 bases and J by 5 bases, 8 bases remained unmatched. Germline loops: CDR1 MNHEY, CDR2 SVGAGI. The CDR3 runs to 15 residues. The CDR3 DNA follows: TGTGCCAGCAGTTACCTGGCGGGAGTCGGGGAGACCCAGTACTTC. This gives the protein CASSYLAGVGETQYF.

The V and J genes are TRBV6-5 and TRBJ2-6; no clear D gene. The CDR3 covers 15 residues. From germline, CDR1 is MNHEY and CDR2 SVGAGI. Trimming pared 2 bases from V and 4 bases from J, leaving 9 bases between. For the CDR3, the DNA is TGTGCCAGCAGTTACGGGGAAGGCGGGGCCAACGTCCTGACTTTC. It is translated as CASSYGEGGANVLTF.

This clonotype was detected a few times. The chain carries TRBV12-3 or TRBV12-4 and TRBJ2-5, with TRBD2 matching 12 bases. The V gene end was trimmed by 5 bases and the J gene end by 5 bases; junction bases not matched to a gene: 6. CDR3 length: 15 residues. The CDR3 DNA follows: TGTGCCAGCAGTATGACTAGCGGGAGTGTTGAGACCCAGTACTTC. Translation gives CASSMTSGSVETQYF.